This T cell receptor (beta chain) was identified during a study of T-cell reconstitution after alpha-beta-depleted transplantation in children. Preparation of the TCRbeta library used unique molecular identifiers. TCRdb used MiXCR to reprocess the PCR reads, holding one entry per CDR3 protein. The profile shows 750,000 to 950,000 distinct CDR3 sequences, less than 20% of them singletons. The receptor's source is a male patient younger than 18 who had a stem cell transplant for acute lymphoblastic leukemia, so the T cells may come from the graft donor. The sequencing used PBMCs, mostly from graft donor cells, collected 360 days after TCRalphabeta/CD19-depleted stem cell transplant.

CDR3 coding DNA: TGCAGCGTTGGGGACAGGGGCTTCAACTACGAGCAGTACTTC. Amino acid sequence: CSVGDRGFNYEQYF. This chain links TRBV29-1 with TRBJ2-7; 10 nucleotides line up with TRBD1. Per the germline V gene, CDR1 is SQVTM and CDR2 is ANQGSEA. CDR3 length equals 14 residues. V shed 4 bases and J 3 bases; nucleotides not matched to a gene: 6.